Following are 13 T cell receptor beta chains from one sample sequenced in a study of neoadjuvant anti-PD-1 for oral cavity cancer. Sequenced by immunoSEQ multiplex PCR; TCRdb stores in-frame clones only, minus some. The data contain roughly 14,000 clones, 60% to 80% of them singletons. The sequenced sample was PBMCs, obtained before nivolumab (anti-PD-1) treatment. The source of these receptors is a person between 35 and 79 years old with oral cavity squamous cell carcinoma.

The J gene is TRBJ1-1, the V gene TRBV27; perhaps TRBD1 as D (5 bases). The V gene lost 3 bases and the J gene lost 1 base, with 9 bases spanning the gap. The CDR3 has 14 residues. The V gene's germline CDR1 is MNHEY and CDR2 SMNVEV (reference sequence). The CDR3 spells CASSLWGSNTEAFF. The CDR3 nucleotides read TGTGCCAGCAGTTTGTGGGGGTCGAACACTGAAGCTTTCTTT.

The gene calls are TRBV6-5 and TRBJ2-5; 7 nucleotides line up with TRBD2. The V segment lost 5 bases and the J segment 4 bases; nucleotides outside the gene matches: 10. From germline, CDR1 is MNHEY and CDR2 SVGAGI. This CDR3 has 15 amino acids. CDR3 loop: CASSRGGGEGETQYF. CDR3 in DNA: TGTGCCAGCAGTCGGGGTGGAGGGGAGGGAGAGACCCAGTACTTC.

This clone was seen just once. The chain joins TRBV5-4 to TRBJ2-1; 11 positions agree with TRBD2. V gave up 4 bases and J gave up 0 bases; unmatched junction bases: 6. CDR3 length: 17 amino acids. In germline, CDR1 is SGHNT, CDR2 YYREEE (reference sequence). The CDR3 reads CASSPAGTSGSYNEQFF. CDR3 bases: TGTGCCAGCAGCCCCGCCGGGACTAGCGGCTCCTACAATGAGCAGTTCTTC.

The genes are TRBV28 and TRBJ1-5; D may be TRBD1 (5 bases). Trimming removed 7 bases at V and 6 bases at J, with 13 bases between. Germline CDR1 reads MDHEN; CDR2 reads SYDVKM. CDR3 length equals 13 residues. The CDR3 DNA is TGTGCCAGCATAGAACAGGCGGGTCAGCCCCAGCATTTT. It codes for CASIEQAGQPQHF.

CDR3 region: CASSKQGDNTIYF. In nucleotides, the CDR3 is TGTGCCAGCAGTAAGCAGGGAGATAACACCATATATTTT. The chain links TRBV6-5 to TRBJ1-3; D might be TRBD1 (5 bases). The length of the CDR3 is 13 residues. Trimming pared 5 bases from V and 7 bases from J, leaving 12 bases between. Germline CDR1 is MNHEY and CDR2 is SVGAGI.

The chain uses TRBV5-1 and TRBJ2-1; 7 bases are shared with TRBD1. Trimming cost V 1 base and J 6 bases; bases outside gene matches: 4. The CDR3 consists of 14 residues. The germline V gene encodes CDR1 SGHRS and CDR2 YFSETQ. In nucleotides, the CDR3 is TGCGCCAGCAGCTTGTGGGCAGGGGGCAATGAGCAGTTCTTC. Protein: CASSLWAGGNEQFF.

In this sample, this clone turned up once. The rearrangement uses TRBV2 and TRBJ1-1; D remains ambiguous. With 8 bases removed from V and 1 base from J, the gap between germline ends came to 14 bases. The germline gives CDR1 SNHLY, CDR2 FYNNEI. CDR3 length: 14 residues. CDR3 in amino acids: CASRNTLKNTEAFF. DNA for the CDR3: TGTGCCAGCCGTAACACTTTAAAGAACACTGAAGCTTTCTTT.

The chain carries TRBV5-1 and TRBJ2-5; TRBD1 matches 8 bases. This CDR3 contains 14 residues. Germline trimming cut 4 bases from V and 5 bases from J; bases unmatched to any gene: 7. Per the germline V gene, CDR1 is SGHRS and CDR2 is YFSETQ. The CDR3 sequence is CASSPQGASETQYF. Written as DNA, the CDR3 is TGCGCCAGCAGCCCCCAGGGGGCGTCGGAGACCCAGTACTTC.

The chain has TRBV6-1 and TRBJ2-2; D unresolved. V was cut by 4 bases and J by 1 base, with 7 bases left in between. The CDR3 is made up of 14 amino acids. CDR1 is MNHNS, CDR2 SASEGT, per germline. The CDR3 DNA sequence: TGTGCCAGCAGTGTACAGCGGAACACCGGGGAGCTGTTTTTT. It is translated as CASSVQRNTGELFF.

The rearrangement uses TRBV10-2 and TRBJ1-1; 9 bases map to TRBD1. Germline V CDR1 and CDR2: WSHSY, SAAADI. This CDR3 comprises 13 residues. V shed 10 bases, J shed 2 bases, and the junction held 5 bases outside the gene matches. CDR3 coding DNA: TGCGCCACCCGGGACAGGGTTAACACTGAAGCTTTCTTT. The encoded protein is CATRDRVNTEAFF.

This clone is a singleton in its sample. The J gene is TRBJ2-7, the V gene TRBV29-1; 8 bases are shared with TRBD2. V lost 6 bases and J lost 3; bases outside the gene matches: 19. Per germline, CDR1 SQVTM and CDR2 ANQGSEA. CDR3 length equals 17 residues. The CDR3 nucleotides are TGCAGCGTCGATCTAAAGCGGACTAGCTCGTCTAGCTACGAGCAGTACTTC. This gives the protein CSVDLKRTSSSSYEQYF.

The CDR3 DNA sequence: TGCGCCAGCAGCCAAGGATCCAGGGGGCTTTACGAGCAGTACTTC. Translation gives CASSQGSRGLYEQYF. The chain uses TRBV4-1 and TRBJ2-7; 8 nucleotides line up with TRBD1. V gave up 1 base and J gave up 4 bases; unmatched junction bases: 6. Germline V CDR1 and CDR2: MGHRA, YSYEKL. This CDR3 spans 15 amino acids.

The chain uses TRBV7-9 and TRBJ2-1; no clear D gene. Germline values: CDR1 SEHNR, CDR2 FQNEAQ (reference sequence). Between the trimmed V and J ends, which lost 1 base and 10 bases, there was a span of 11 bases. The CDR3 spans 13 residues. DNA for the CDR3: TGTGCCAGCAGCTTAGTTGGGCAGTCCGAGCAGTTCTTC. It specifies CASSLVGQSEQFF.